These T cell receptor beta chains were read from a single sample in a study of blood T cell repertoires in COVID-19. Clones were read by immunoSEQ multiplex PCR, and TCRdb kept only the in-frame ones, dropping some. Of about 670,000 clones in the sample, 70% to 90% were seen once. Sequencing used peripheral blood. The receptors derive from a woman between 18 and 29 years old with acute or convalescent COVID-19. The CDR3 runs from the conserved cysteine through the conserved F or W. The order of the fields is J gene, CDR3 length, clone size, V gene, D gene, CDR3 DNA, CDR3 protein. The D gene is left open where the match is weak. Clone size is stated in some rows and not others, as once, few, many or a class when expanded.

TRBJ1-2,13,NA,TRBV6-5,NA,TGTGCCAGCAACGGCAGGGAATGGGATGGCTACACCTTC,CASNGREWDGYTF
TRBJ2-7,14,NA,TRBV5-1,TRBD1,TGCGCCAGCTCTACCCGACAGGGAAAGGGCGAGCAGTACTTC,CASSTRQGKGEQYF
TRBJ2-7,13,NA,TRBV25-1,NA,TGTGCCAGCAGTGACCTGACAGCCTACGAGCAGTACTTC,CASSDLTAYEQYF
TRBJ1-3,14,NA,TRBV7-9,NA,TGTGCCAGCAGCTTGAGGGTTTCTGGAAACACCATATATTTT,CASSLRVSGNTIYF
TRBJ2-7,14,NA,TRBV11-2,NA,TGTGCCAGCAGCTTAGTTGGCCAGTCCTACGAGCAGTACTTC,CASSLVGQSYEQYF
TRBJ2-7,14,NA,TRBV24-1,NA,TGTGCCACCAGTGATTCCGGCGGTTCCTACGAGCAGTACTTC,CATSDSGGSYEQYF
TRBJ1-1,11,NA,TRBV7-6,NA,TGTGCCAGCGGGGAGGGAACTGAAGCTTTCTTT,CASGEGTEAFF
TRBJ2-3,14,NA,TRBV29-1,TRBD1,TGCAGCACACCCGGGACAGGGGGAACAGATACGCAGTATTTT,CSTPGTGGTDTQYF
TRBJ1-1,13,NA,TRBV12-3/TRBV12-4,NA,TGTGCCAGCAGCAAACACAGAGAAACTGAAGCTTTCTTT,CASSKHRETEAFF
TRBJ1-2,11,NA,TRBV30,NA,TGTGCCTGGAACAGGGCGTATGGCTACACCTTC,CAWNRAYGYTF
TRBJ2-5,12,NA,TRBV6-6,NA,TGTGCCAGCAGCCCGGGCCAAGAGACCCAGTACTTC,CASSPGQETQYF
TRBJ2-2,13,few,TRBV30,TRBD2,TGTGCCTCCGAGCGGGGGGTTATCGGGGAGCTGTTTTTT,CASERGVIGELFF
TRBJ1-2,12,NA,TRBV2,NA,TGTGCCAGCAGTGAATTTCCATATGGCTACACCTTC,CASSEFPYGYTF
TRBJ2-4,18,NA,TRBV14,NA,TGTGCCAGCAGCCAAGCGGGTAGGACTCCACTAGCCAAAAACATTCAGTACTTC,CASSQAGRTPLAKNIQYF
TRBJ2-7,13,NA,TRBV30,TRBD2,TGTGCCTGGAGTATGAGCGGGGGCTACGAGCAGTACTTC,CAWSMSGGYEQYF
TRBJ1-2,13,NA,TRBV9,TRBD1,TGTGCCAGCAGCGCTGACAGGGGCATTGGCTACACCTTC,CASSADRGIGYTF
TRBJ1-2,14,NA,TRBV4-2,NA,TGTGCCAGCAGCCAAGTTTGGGAGACCTATGGCTACACCTTC,CASSQVWETYGYTF
TRBJ1-1,14,NA,TRBV6-5,NA,TGTGCCAGCAGGCAAATCGGACAAGACCCTGAAGCTTTCTTT,CASRQIGQDPEAFF
TRBJ1-6,16,NA,TRBV27,TRBD1,TGTGCCAGCAAAGGGGACGAGGGACAGTATAATTCACCCCTCCACTTT,CASKGDEGQYNSPLHF
TRBJ1-6,15,NA,TRBV5-1,TRBD1,TGCGCCAGCAGCTTGGGGGGACAGGGGAATTCACCCCTCCACTTT,CASSLGGQGNSPLHF
TRBJ2-5,15,once,TRBV3-1/TRBV3-2,NA,TGTGCCAGCAGCCAGCGGAGGCAACTACAAGAGACCCAGTACTTC,CASSQRRQLQETQYF
TRBJ1-1,14,NA,TRBV4-3,NA,TGCGCCAGCAGCCTTACAGGCGCGAACACTGAAGCTTTCTTT,CASSLTGANTEAFF
TRBJ2-3,15,NA,TRBV7-2,TRBD2,TGTGCCAGCAGCTCTCGACTAGCCAGGACAGATACGCAGTATTTT,CASSSRLARTDTQYF
TRBJ2-3,17,once,TRBV21-1,NA,TGTGCCAGCACCTCCGGGGAGGGGCGAATGTTTTCGGATACGCAGTATTTT,CASTSGEGRMFSDTQYF
TRBJ1-1,15,NA,TRBV5-6,NA,TGTGCCAGCAGCTTGCGACAGATTATTAACACTGAAGCTTTCTTT,CASSLRQIINTEAFF